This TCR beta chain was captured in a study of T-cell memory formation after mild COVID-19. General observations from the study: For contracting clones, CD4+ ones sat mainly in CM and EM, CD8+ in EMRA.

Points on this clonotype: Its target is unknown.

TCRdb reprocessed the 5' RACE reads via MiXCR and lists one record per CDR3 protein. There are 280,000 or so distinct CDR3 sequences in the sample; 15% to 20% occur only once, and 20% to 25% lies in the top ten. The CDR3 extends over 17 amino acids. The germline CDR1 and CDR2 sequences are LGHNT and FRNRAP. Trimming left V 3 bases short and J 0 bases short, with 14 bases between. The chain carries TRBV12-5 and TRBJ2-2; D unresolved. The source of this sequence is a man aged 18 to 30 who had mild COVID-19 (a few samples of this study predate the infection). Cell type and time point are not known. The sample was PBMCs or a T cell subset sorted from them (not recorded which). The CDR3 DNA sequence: TGTGCTAGTGGTTTTTCGACAACACTCTCGAACACCGGGGAGCTGTTTTTT. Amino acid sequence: CASGFSTTLSNTGELFF.